The present entry profiles one TCR beta chain with its context. Its specificity is not known. V lost 2 bases and J lost 4; bases outside the gene matches: 8. The V gene's germline CDR1 is DFQATT and CDR2 SNEGSKA (reference sequence). The CDR3 covers 15 residues. The data originate from a study of blood T cells in healthy people across ages. Study summary: Roughly one uniquely barcoded beta molecule per two T cells was captured. General study results and limits: Both naive CD4+ cell counts and diversity were greater in long-lived donors than in aged donors. Calculation of diversity from one million T cells yielded estimates considered to be underestimates.

A J-beta primer mix and a sample-barcoded 5' primer were used in a second PCR of about 7 to 12 cycles. A template-switch adaptor with 12 random nucleotides tagged each cDNA molecule. Using its own MiXCR run on the 5' RACE reads, TCRdb lists one record per CDR3 protein. The profile covers hundreds of thousands of distinct CDR3 sequences, with around three fifths appearing a single time and roughly 24% taken by the ten largest. The receptor comes from a man aged 40-55 years in good health. The sequenced material came from blood. The chain is built from TRBV20-1 and TRBJ2-7; 10 nucleotides align to TRBD2. As DNA, the CDR3 is TGCAGTGCTAGAACACCTAGCGGGAGTCTTTACGAGCAGTACTTC. Protein: CSARTPSGSLYEQYF.